These T cell receptor beta chains were read from a single sample in a study of CD8+ T cells in alopecia areata. The data were produced by immunoSEQ multiplex PCR, yet TCRdb's version contains in-frame clones alone and is incomplete. Of 100,000 or so clones listed, 50% to 60% were seen once; the top ten hold approximately 16%. The material was CD8+ T cells sorted from blood, obtained at approximately week 60, from a patient treated with tofacitinib. The receptors stem from a human donor with alopecia areata. CDR3s include the opening cysteine and the closing phenylalanine or tryptophan. The D gene is left open where the match is weak. Clone size is stated in some rows and not others, as once, few, many or a class when expanded.

d_gene,v_gene,j_gene,abundance,CDR3aa,CDR3nt
.,TRBV4-1,TRBJ1-6,.,CASSQEMEGFAYSPLHF,TGCGCCAGCAGCCAAGAGATGGAGGGCTTTGCATATTCACCCCTCCACTTT
.,TRBV5-4,TRBJ1-2,.,CASSARDGINYGYTF,TGTGCCAGCAGCGCCCGGGACGGAATTAACTATGGCTACACCTTC
.,TRBV7-8,TRBJ1-5,.,CASSLDLRAEPQHF,TGTGCCAGCAGCTTAGATCTTAGGGCCGAGCCCCAGCATTTT
.,TRBV23-1,TRBJ1-5,.,CASVRGQPQHF,TGCGCCAGCGTTCGAGGGCAGCCCCAGCATTTT
.,TRBV5-1,TRBJ2-6,few,CASSPLEGTGANVLTF,TGCGCCAGCAGCCCACTAGAGGGGACTGGGGCCAACGTCCTGACTTTC
.,TRBV2,TRBJ2-2,.,CASSRTGELFF,TGTGCCAGCAGCCGAACCGGGGAGCTGTTTTTT
.,TRBV4-1,TRBJ2-1,.,CASSPFYRDNGNEQFF,TGCGCCAGCAGCCCTTTTTACCGGGACAATGGGAATGAGCAGTTCTTC
TRBD2,TRBV27,TRBJ2-7,.,CASSLVGLEGGYEQYF,TGTGCCAGCAGTTTGGTAGGACTAGAGGGAGGCTACGAGCAGTACTTC
.,TRBV15,TRBJ2-3,.,CATSAEGSGGFTDTQYF,TGTGCCACCAGCGCCGAGGGCTCAGGGGGGTTCACAGATACGCAGTATTTT
TRBD2,TRBV9,TRBJ2-3,.,CASSVVSGGASDTQYF,TGTGCCAGCAGCGTAGTAAGCGGGGGGGCCTCAGATACGCAGTATTTT
.,TRBV18,TRBJ1-5,.,CASSPGTTSNQPQHF,TGTGCCAGCTCACCCGGGACAACCAGCAATCAGCCCCAGCATTTT
.,TRBV11-2,TRBJ2-7,.,CASSLGVAYEQYF,TGTGCCAGCAGCTTAGGGGTGGCTTACGAGCAGTACTTC
TRBD1,TRBV13,TRBJ2-2,.,CASSSGTGNTGELFF,TGTGCCAGCAGCTCCGGGACAGGGAACACCGGGGAGCTGTTTTTT
TRBD1,TRBV5-1,TRBJ1-2,.,CASSLEGATGDGYTF,TGCGCCAGCAGCTTGGAGGGGGCGACTGGTGATGGCTACACCTTC
.,TRBV11-2,TRBJ2-3,.,CASSFGGTDTQYF,TGTGCCAGCAGCTTTGGGGGCACAGATACGCAGTATTTT
.,TRBV5-1,TRBJ1-1,.,CASSLKPTDLMNTEAFF,TGCGCCAGCAGCTTGAAGCCTACCGATCTTATGAACACTGAAGCTTTCTTT
TRBD2,TRBV6-5,TRBJ2-1,.,CASSLWRGGYNEQFF,TGTGCCAGCAGCCTCTGGCGGGGGGGCTACAATGAGCAGTTCTTC
.,TRBV2,TRBJ1-5,.,CASQIGQGGQPQHF,TGTGCCAGCCAGATAGGGCAGGGCGGTCAGCCCCAGCATTTT
.,TRBV4-2,TRBJ2-1,.,CASSQGNEQFF,TGTGCCAGCAGCCAAGGCAATGAGCAGTTCTTC
.,TRBV10-3,TRBJ1-1,few,CAISEANTEAFF,TGTGCCATCAGTGAGGCGAACACTGAAGCTTTCTTT
TRBD2,TRBV7-8,TRBJ2-3,.,CASSFGGGGRDTQYF,TGTGCCAGCAGCTTTGGCGGGGGGGGCCGGGATACGCAGTATTTT
.,TRBV14,TRBJ1-4,few,CASSRGTVEKLFF,TGTGCCAGCAGCCGAGGGACTGTGGAAAAACTGTTTTTT
.,TRBV4-1,TRBJ2-1,few,CASSQERDGRNEQFF,TGCGCCAGCAGCCAAGAGAGGGATGGGAGGAATGAGCAGTTCTTC